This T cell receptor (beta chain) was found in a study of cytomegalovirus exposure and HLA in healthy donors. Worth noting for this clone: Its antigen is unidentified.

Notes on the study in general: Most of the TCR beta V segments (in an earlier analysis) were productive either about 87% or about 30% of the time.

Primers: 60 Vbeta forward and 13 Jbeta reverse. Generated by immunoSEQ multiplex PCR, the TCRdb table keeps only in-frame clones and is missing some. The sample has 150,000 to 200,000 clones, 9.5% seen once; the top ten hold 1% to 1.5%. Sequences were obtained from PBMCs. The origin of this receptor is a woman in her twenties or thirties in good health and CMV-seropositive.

The CDR3 nucleotides are TGTGCCAGCAGCCCCTTCGGACAGAGTGCCTACGAGCAGTACTTC. It is translated as CASSPFGQSAYEQYF. The chain has TRBV13 and TRBJ2-7, with D perhaps TRBD1 (6 bases). Germline lookup yields CDR1 PRHDT and CDR2 FYEKMQ (reference sequence). The CDR3 totals 15 residues. Trimming took off 5 bases at V and 2 bases at J, with 16 bases between the two ends.